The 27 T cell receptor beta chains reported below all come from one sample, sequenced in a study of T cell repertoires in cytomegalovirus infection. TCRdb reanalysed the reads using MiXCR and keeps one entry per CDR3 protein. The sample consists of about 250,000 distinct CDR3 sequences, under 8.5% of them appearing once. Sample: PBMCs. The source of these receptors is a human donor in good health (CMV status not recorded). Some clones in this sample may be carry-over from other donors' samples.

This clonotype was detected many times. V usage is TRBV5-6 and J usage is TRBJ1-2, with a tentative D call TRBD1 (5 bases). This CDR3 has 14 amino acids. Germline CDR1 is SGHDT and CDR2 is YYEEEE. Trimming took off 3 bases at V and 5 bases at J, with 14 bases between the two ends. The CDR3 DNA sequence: TGTGCCAGCAGCTGGATGGGACCGGAATATGGCTACACCTTC. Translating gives CASSWMGPEYGYTF.

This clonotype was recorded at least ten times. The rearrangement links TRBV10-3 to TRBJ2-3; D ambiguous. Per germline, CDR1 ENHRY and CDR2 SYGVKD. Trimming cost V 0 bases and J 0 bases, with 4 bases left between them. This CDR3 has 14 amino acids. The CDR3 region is CAISESVSTDTQYF. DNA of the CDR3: TGTGCCATCAGTGAGTCCGTTAGCACAGATACGCAGTATTTT.

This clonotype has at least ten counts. The CDR3: CASSFGAGRSSGQYF. For the CDR3, the DNA is TGTGCCAGCAGTTTTGGGGCAGGGAGAAGTTCGGGACAGTACTTC. The chain links TRBV28 to TRBJ2-7; either TRBD1 or TRBD2 may supply D (5 bases each). This CDR3 is 15 amino acids long. V shed 3 bases and J shed 10 bases, with 22 bases lying between them. Germline CDR1 reads MDHEN; CDR2 reads SYDVKM.

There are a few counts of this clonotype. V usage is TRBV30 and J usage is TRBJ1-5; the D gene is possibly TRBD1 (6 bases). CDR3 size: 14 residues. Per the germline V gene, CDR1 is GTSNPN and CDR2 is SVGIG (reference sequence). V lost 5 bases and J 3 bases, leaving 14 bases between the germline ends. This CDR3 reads CAWGGAGSNQPQHF. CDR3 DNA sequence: TGTGCCTGGGGGGGGGCTGGATCCAATCAGCCCCAGCATTTT.

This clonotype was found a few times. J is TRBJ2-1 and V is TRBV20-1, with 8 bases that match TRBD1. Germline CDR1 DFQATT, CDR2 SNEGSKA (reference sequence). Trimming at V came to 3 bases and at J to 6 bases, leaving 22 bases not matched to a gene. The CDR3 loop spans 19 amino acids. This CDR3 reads CSARRDRQGAYKPLNEQFF. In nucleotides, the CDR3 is TGCAGTGCTAGGAGGGATCGGCAGGGGGCCTATAAACCCCTCAATGAGCAGTTCTTC.

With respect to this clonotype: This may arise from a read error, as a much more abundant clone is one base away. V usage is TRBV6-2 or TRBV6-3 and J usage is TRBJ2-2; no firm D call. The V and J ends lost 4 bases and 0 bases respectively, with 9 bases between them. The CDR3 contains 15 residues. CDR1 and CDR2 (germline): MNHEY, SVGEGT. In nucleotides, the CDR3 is TGTGCCAGCAGTTTCGGCGACGCGAACACCGGGGAGCTGTTTTTT. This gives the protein CASSFGDANTGELFF.

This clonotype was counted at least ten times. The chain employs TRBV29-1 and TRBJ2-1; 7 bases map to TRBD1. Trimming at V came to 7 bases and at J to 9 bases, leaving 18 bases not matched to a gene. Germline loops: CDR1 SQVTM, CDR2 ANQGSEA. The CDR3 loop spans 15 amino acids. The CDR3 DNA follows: TGCAGCGCCGCGGCCCTCGGGACAGAGAACAGTGAGCAGTTCTTC. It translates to CSAAALGTENSEQFF.

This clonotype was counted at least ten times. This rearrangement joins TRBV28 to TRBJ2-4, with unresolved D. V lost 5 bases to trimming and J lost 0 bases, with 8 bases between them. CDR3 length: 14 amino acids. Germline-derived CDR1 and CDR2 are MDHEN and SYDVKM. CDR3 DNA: TGTGCCAGCAGTGATAGGGTAGCCAAAAACATTCAGTACTTC. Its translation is CASSDRVAKNIQYF.

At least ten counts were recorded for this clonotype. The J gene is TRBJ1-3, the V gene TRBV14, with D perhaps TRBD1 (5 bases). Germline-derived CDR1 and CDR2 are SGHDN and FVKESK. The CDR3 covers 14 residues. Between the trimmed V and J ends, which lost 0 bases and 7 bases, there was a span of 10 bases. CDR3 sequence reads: CASSQDRWGNTIYF. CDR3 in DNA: TGTGCCAGCAGCCAAGACCGCTGGGGGAACACCATATATTTT.

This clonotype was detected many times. For the CDR3, the DNA is TGTGCCAGCAGCTTCGGTGACTACGAGCAGTACTTC. Translated: CASSFGDYEQYF. The genes are TRBV11-1 and TRBJ2-7; no reliable D call. This CDR3 comprises 12 residues. The germline gives CDR1 SGHAT, CDR2 FQDESV (reference sequence). V was cut by 3 bases and J by 3 bases, with 6 bases left in between.

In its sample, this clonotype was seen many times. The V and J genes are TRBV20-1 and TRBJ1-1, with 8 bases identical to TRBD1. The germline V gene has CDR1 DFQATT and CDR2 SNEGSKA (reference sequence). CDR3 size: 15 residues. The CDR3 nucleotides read TGCAGCACCCGGGGGAACAGGGGGGAGGCCACTGAAGCTTTCTTT. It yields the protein CSTRGNRGEATEAFF.

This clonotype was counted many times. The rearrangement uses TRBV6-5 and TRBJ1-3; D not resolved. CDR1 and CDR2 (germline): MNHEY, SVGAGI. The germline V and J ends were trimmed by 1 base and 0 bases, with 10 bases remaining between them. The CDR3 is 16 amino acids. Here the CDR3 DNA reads TGTGCCAGCAGTTACTACGAACTGAGCTCTGGAAACACCATATATTTT. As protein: CASSYYELSSGNTIYF.

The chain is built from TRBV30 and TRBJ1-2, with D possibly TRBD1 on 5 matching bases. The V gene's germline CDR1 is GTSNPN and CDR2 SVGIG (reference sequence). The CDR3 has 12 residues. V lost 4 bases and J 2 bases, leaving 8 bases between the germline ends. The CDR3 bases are TGTGCCTGGACTGACAGCAACTATGGCTACACCTTC. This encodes CAWTDSNYGYTF.

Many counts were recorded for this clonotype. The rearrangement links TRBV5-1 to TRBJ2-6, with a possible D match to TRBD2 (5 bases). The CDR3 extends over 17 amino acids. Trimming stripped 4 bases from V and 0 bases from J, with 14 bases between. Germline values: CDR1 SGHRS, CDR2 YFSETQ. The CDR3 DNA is TGCGCCAGCAGCCCCCAAGCGGCTAGCTCTGGGGCCAACGTCCTGACTTTC. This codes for CASSPQAASSGANVLTF. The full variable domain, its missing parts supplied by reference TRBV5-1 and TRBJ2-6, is KAGVTQTPRYLIKTRGQQVTLSCSPISGHRSVSWYQQTPGQGLQFLFEYFSETQRNKGNFPGRFSGRQFSNSRSEMNVSTLELGDSALYLCASSPQAASSGANVLTFGAGSRLTVL.

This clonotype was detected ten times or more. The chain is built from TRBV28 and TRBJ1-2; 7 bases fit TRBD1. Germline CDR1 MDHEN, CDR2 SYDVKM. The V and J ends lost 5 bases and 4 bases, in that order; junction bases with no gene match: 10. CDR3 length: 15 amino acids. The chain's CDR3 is CASSTSPTGIYGYTF. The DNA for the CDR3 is TGTGCCAGCAGTACCTCGCCGACAGGGATCTATGGCTACACCTTC.

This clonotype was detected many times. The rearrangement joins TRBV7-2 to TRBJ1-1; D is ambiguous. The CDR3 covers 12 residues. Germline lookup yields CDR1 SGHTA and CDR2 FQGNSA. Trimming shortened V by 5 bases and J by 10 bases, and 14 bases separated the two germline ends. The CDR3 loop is CASSPLSLGAFF. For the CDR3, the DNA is TGTGCCAGCAGCCCACTCTCCTTGGGAGCTTTCTTT.

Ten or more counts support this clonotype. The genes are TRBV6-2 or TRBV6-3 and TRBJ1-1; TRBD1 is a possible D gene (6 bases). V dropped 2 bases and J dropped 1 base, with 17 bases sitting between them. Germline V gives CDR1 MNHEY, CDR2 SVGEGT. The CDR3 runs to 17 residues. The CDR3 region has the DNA TGTGCCAGCAGTTACCCCCTTCCTCAGGGGTGGAACACTGAAGCTTTCTTT. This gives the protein CASSYPLPQGWNTEAFF.

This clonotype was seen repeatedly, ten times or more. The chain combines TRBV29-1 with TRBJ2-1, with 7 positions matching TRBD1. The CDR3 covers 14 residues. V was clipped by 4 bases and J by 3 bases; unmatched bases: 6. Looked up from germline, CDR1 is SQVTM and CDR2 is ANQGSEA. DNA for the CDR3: TGCAGCGTTGTAGGGGGCAGATACTACAATGAGCAGTTCTTC. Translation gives CSVVGGRYYNEQFF.

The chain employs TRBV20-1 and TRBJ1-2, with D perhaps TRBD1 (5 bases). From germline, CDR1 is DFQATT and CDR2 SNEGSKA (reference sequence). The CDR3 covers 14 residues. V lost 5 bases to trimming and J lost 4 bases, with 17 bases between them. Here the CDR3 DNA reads TGCAGTGCTGCCCGCCGGGACCTACTCTATGGCTACACCTTC. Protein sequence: CSAARRDLLYGYTF.

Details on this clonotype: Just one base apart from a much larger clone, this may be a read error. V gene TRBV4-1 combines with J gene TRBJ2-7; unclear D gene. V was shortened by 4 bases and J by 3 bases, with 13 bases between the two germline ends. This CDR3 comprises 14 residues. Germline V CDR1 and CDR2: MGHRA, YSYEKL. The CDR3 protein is CASSLTETCYEQYF. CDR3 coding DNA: TGCGCCAGCAGCCTAACGGAGACATGCTACGAGCAGTACTTC.

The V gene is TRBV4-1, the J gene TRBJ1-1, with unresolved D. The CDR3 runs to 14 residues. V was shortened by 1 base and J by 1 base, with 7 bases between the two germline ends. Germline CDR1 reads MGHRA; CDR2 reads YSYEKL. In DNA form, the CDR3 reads TGCGCCAGCAGCCAAGGAGGAGCGAACACTGAAGCTTTCTTT. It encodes CASSQGGANTEAFF.

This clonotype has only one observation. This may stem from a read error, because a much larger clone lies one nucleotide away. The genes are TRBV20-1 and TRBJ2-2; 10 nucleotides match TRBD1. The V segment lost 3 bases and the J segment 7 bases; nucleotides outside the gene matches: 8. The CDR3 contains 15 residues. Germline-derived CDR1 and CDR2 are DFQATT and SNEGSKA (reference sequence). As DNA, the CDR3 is TGCAGTGCTAGGCCGGGACAGGGGTTCGTCGGGGAGCTGTTTTTT. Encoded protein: CSARPGQGFVGELFF.

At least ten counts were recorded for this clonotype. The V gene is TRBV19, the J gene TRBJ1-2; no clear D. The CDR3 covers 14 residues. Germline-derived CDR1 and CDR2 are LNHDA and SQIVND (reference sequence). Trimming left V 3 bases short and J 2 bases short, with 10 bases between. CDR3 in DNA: TGTGCCAGTAGTATCACCCCGGAAAACTATGGCTACACCTTC. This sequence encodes CASSITPENYGYTF.

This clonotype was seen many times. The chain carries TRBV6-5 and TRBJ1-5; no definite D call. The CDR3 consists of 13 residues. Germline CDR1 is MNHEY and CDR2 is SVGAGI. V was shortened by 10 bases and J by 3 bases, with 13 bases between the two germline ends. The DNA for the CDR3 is TGTGCCACCCGGCGGGGTCTCAATCAGCCCCAGCATTTT. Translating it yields CATRRGLNQPQHF.

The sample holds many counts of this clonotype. For the CDR3, the DNA is TGTGCCAGCGGGGATACTCGGATAACGAATTACGCTGAAGCTTTCTTT. It encodes CASGDTRITNYAEAFF. J is TRBJ1-1 and V is TRBV6-2 or TRBV6-3, with D uncertain. In germline, CDR1 is MNHEY, CDR2 SVGEGT. There are 16 residues in the CDR3. The ends were cut back, 8 bases at V and 6 bases at J, with 25 bases in the middle.

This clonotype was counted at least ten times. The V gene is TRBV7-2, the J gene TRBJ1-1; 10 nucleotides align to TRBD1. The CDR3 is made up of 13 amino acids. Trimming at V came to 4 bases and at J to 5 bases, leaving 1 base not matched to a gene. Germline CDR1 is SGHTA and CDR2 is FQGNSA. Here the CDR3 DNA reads TGTGCCAGCAGCTGGACAGGGGGAACTGAAGCTTTCTTT. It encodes CASSWTGGTEAFF. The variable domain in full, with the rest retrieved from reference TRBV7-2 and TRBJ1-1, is GAGVSQSPSNKVTEKGKDVELRCDPISGHTALYWYRQSLGQGLEFLIYFQGNSAPDKSGLPSDRFSAERTGGSVSTLTIQRTQQEDSAVYLCASSWTGGTEAFFGQGTRLTVV.

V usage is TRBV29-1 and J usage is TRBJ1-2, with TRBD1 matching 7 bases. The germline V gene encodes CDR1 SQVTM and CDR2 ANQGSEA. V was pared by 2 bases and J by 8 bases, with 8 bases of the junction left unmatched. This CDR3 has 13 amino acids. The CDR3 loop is CSVEPTGRGGYTF. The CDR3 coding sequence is TGCAGCGTTGAACCGACAGGGAGAGGCGGCTACACCTTC.